This entry lists 23 T cell receptor beta chains sequenced from one sample in a study of Graves' ophthalmopathy and Graves' hyperthyroidism listed by TCRdb under 2018. The sample was run on an Illumina HiSeq 2000. TCR beta CDR3 regions were amplified from RNA transcripts for repertoire sequencing. HTBI primers and the Qiagen OneStep RT-PCR kit were used in a first-round RT-PCR, which was followed by a second-round multiplex PCR, size selection and purification. TCRdb passed the public sequencing reads through fastp at Q25 and MiXCR, retaining productive beta sequences. Each record represents a unique CDR3 protein, reported with the most common genes and DNA among its rows. The sample table lists 500,000 to 700,000 distinct CDR3 sequences, under 45% of them with a count of one. Jointly, the top ten make up 3.5% to 5% of the sample. The specimen was peripheral blood or thyroid tissue (not recorded which). These receptors were obtained from an adult man with Graves' hyperthyroidism.

A note on this clonotype: This may stem from a read error, because a much larger clone lies one nucleotide away. The chain links TRBV2 to TRBJ2-7; a weak D match, TRBD2 (5 bases). The J call is uncertain, as TRBJ2-5 better fits the DNA end. Germline-derived CDR1 and CDR2 are SNHLY and FYNNEI. This CDR3 is built from 14 residues. The CDR3 spells CASSPRGPSETQYF. CDR3 nucleotide sequence: TGTGCCAGCAGCCCTAGAGGGCCTTCGGAGACCCAGTACTTC.

This clonotype occurred many times. The chain employs TRBV19 and TRBJ1-1; D call uncertain. CDR3 length: 11 amino acids. V lost 3 bases, J lost 11 bases, and 10 bases lay in between. Germline V gene lookup returns CDR1 LNHDA and CDR2 SQIVND (reference sequence). DNA of the CDR3: TGTGCCAGTAGTATCGCGGACGTGGCTTTCTTT. Encoded protein: CASSIADVAFF.

The chain carries TRBV29-1 and TRBJ2-7; no clear D gene. The germline CDR1 and CDR2 sequences are SQVTM and ANQGSEA. The CDR3 is 11 residues long. Trimming cost V 8 bases and J 6 bases, with 14 bases left between them. This CDR3 is CSFGHYGEQYF. CDR3 nucleotide sequence: TGCAGCTTTGGTCACTACGGCGAGCAGTACTTC.

This clonotype was counted many times. The chain combines TRBV12-3 or TRBV12-4 with TRBJ1-2, with 10 bases that match TRBD1. The V gene end was trimmed by 1 base and the J gene end by 6 bases; junction bases not matched to a gene: 8. The length of the CDR3 is 16 residues. The CDR3 sequence is CASSLGGETGGDGYTF. CDR3 bases: TGTGCCAGCAGTTTAGGGGGAGAGACAGGGGGCGATGGCTACACCTTC.

The chain couples TRBV19 to TRBJ1-4; 7 bases are shared with TRBD1. This CDR3 spans 16 amino acids. CDR1 is LNHDA, CDR2 SQIVND, per germline (reference sequence). The trim removed 2 bases at V and 2 bases at J, leaving 5 bases unmatched. CDR3: CASSIMRGRTNEKLFF. The CDR3 DNA sequence: TGTGCCAGTAGTATAATGAGGGGGCGTACTAATGAAAAACTGTTTTTT.

The sample holds a few counts of this clonotype. The gene calls are TRBV29-1 and TRBJ2-3; unclear D gene. Trimming took off 3 bases at V and 4 bases at J, with 11 bases between the two ends. Germline V CDR1 and CDR2: SQVTM, ANQGSEA. The CDR3 runs to 13 residues. CDR3 in amino acids: CSVDHWSADTQYF. CDR3 nucleotides: TGCAGCGTTGACCACTGGAGCGCAGATACGCAGTATTTT.

Note on this clonotype: A much larger clone lies a single base off, so this may be a read error. V and J are TRBV27 and TRBJ1-6; the D is unclear. Trimming removed 1 base from V and 10 bases from J, with 5 bases in between. The CDR3 sequence is 12 residues long. The germline V gene has CDR1 MNHEY and CDR2 SMNVEV (reference sequence). CDR3 coding DNA: TGTGCCAGCAGTTTATGGGGATCACCCCTCCACTTT. Translation gives CASSLWGSPLHF.

Worth noting for this clonotype: At one of its ends the junction is not consistent with the germline gene, which may arise from a read error. V gene TRBV15 combines with J gene TRBJ2-3, with D perhaps TRBD2 (5 bases). Germline V gene lookup returns CDR1 LNHNV and CDR2 YYDKDF (reference sequence). This CDR3 comprises 17 residues. CDR3 amino acids: CAASRGDSADNTDTQYF. The CDR3, as DNA: TGTGCCGCCAGCAGAGGTGATAGCGCGGATAACACAGATACGCAGTATTTT.

This rearrangement joins TRBV19 to TRBJ1-1, with D possibly TRBD1 on 6 matching bases. CDR3 size: 17 residues. Trimming took off 8 bases at V and 2 bases at J, with 24 bases between the two ends. Germline V gives CDR1 LNHDA, CDR2 SQIVND (reference sequence). This CDR3 is CASQRAWARGPNTEAFF. The CDR3 nucleotides are TGTGCCAGTCAGCGTGCGTGGGCCAGGGGACCTAACACTGAAGCTTTCTTT.

A remark on this clonotype: The CDR3 does not end in the conserved phenylalanine or tryptophan, so this is likely a read error. The DNA is left out, because the CDR3 cannot be placed on it with certainty; the CDR3 is given as TCRdb lists it. The V call is TRBV12-3 or TRBV12-4, the J call TRBJ2-6. The CDR3 has 8 amino acids, counting both end residues. The CDR3 here is CASSIGTS.

J is TRBJ1-4 and V is TRBV19; TRBD1 is a possible D gene (5 bases). V was trimmed by 11 bases and J by 5 bases, leaving 15 bases between them. CDR1 is LNHDA, CDR2 SQIVND, per germline (reference sequence). The CDR3 contains 13 residues. The CDR3 nucleotides read TGTGCCTTAACGGGGACGGAGAATGAAAAACTGTTTTTT. This gives the protein CALTGTENEKLFF.

This clonotype was seen a few times. The chain uses TRBV24-1 and TRBJ2-5; the D is unclear. V was cut by 4 bases and J by 1 base, with 21 bases left in between. The CDR3 consists of 18 residues. Germline V gene lookup returns CDR1 KGHDR and CDR2 SFDVKD. The CDR3 DNA is TGTGCCACCAGTGAAGCTGACCGGAATAATCAACCCCAAGAGACCCAGTACTTC. Translating it yields CATSEADRNNQPQETQYF.

The chain carries TRBV5-6 and TRBJ1-4, with D unresolved. This CDR3 contains 14 residues. Trimming left V 8 bases short and J 4 bases short, with 15 bases between. The germline V gene encodes CDR1 SGHDT and CDR2 YYEEEE. The CDR3 reads CASSLRLHNEKLFF. Here the CDR3 DNA reads TGTGCCAGTAGTCTCCGGCTTCATAATGAAAAACTGTTTTTT.

This clonotype appeared once. A much larger clone differs by one base, so this may be a read error. The chain couples TRBV10-3 to TRBJ1-5; D is uncertain. Germline V lookup: CDR1 ENHRY, CDR2 SYGVKD. The length of the CDR3 is 11 residues. The germline V and J ends were trimmed by 5 bases and 9 bases, with 8 bases remaining between them. The CDR3 protein is CAISYLGPQHF. The CDR3 bases are TGTGCCATCAGTTACCTAGGGCCCCAGCATTTT.

This chain joins TRBV11-2 and TRBJ2-3, with 14 bases fitting TRBD2. The V and J ends lost 5 bases and 4 bases, in that order; junction bases with no gene match: 8. The CDR3 extends over 17 amino acids. CDR1 is SGHAT, CDR2 FQNNGV, per germline. CDR3 sequence reads: CASSTPPGLAGADTQYF. Here the CDR3 DNA reads TGTGCCAGCAGCACACCGCCGGGACTAGCGGGAGCAGATACGCAGTATTTT.

The chain employs TRBV11-1 and TRBJ2-1; TRBD2 matches at 11 bases. Germline V CDR1 and CDR2: SGHAT, FQDESV (reference sequence). V lost 1 base to trimming and J lost 6 bases; unmatched junction nucleotides: 8. The CDR3 runs to 17 residues. The CDR3 nucleotides read TGTGCCAGCAGCTTAGGCGGACTAGCGGGCAGAATCAATGAGCAGTTCTTC. Translating it yields CASSLGGLAGRINEQFF.

This sequence joins TRBV7-9 and TRBJ1-4; D remains ambiguous. Trimming stripped 5 bases from V and 7 bases from J, with 20 bases between. The CDR3 is 16 residues long. Germline V gene data show CDR1 as SEHNR and CDR2 as FQNEAQ (reference sequence). The CDR3 is CASSLFAGGSSEKLFF. The CDR3 DNA sequence: TGTGCCAGCAGCCTATTTGCGGGAGGAAGTAGTGAAAAACTGTTTTTT.

There are many counts of this clonotype. The chain has TRBV6-1 and TRBJ1-5, with a possible D match to TRBD1 (5 bases). CDR1 is MNHNS, CDR2 SASEGT, per germline. The CDR3 length is 17 residues. Deletions cut 6 bases from V and 0 bases from J, with 18 bases between. CDR3 sequence (DNA): TGTGCCAGCAGGCCCCTTGGCGGGACGTATAGCAATCAGCCCCAGCATTTT. As protein: CASRPLGGTYSNQPQHF.

In its sample, this clonotype was seen many times. The chain couples TRBV7-2 to TRBJ1-5; 7 bases are shared with TRBD1. The CDR3 contains 13 residues. Per the germline V gene, CDR1 is SGHTA and CDR2 is FQGNSA. The V gene end was trimmed by 5 bases and the J gene end by 6 bases; junction bases not matched to a gene: 4. As DNA, the CDR3 is TGTGCCAGCAGCCCGGGACAGTCTCAGCCCCAGCATTTT. Translating it yields CASSPGQSQPQHF.

CDR3 DNA: TGTGCCATCAGTGCCGGGATGCTTGAGACCCAGTACTTC. It encodes CAISAGMLETQYF. V and J are TRBV10-3 and TRBJ2-5, with D possibly matching TRBD2 (5 bases). Germline CDR1 ENHRY, CDR2 SYGVKD. The V gene lost 4 bases and the J gene lost 5 bases, with 11 bases spanning the gap. This CDR3 contains 13 residues.

A remark on this clonotype: An end of the junction differs from the germline gene, which may be a read error. This chain links TRBV10-3 with TRBJ1-2; D ambiguous. This CDR3 contains 11 residues. Per germline, CDR1 ENHRY and CDR2 SYGVKD. CDR3 sequence (DNA): TGTGCCACCAGTGAGGACGGGGGCTACACCTTC. This gives the protein CATSEDGGYTF.

This clonotype was recorded at least ten times. The chain employs TRBV2 and TRBJ1-2; TRBD1 matches 9 bases. The germline V gene encodes CDR1 SNHLY and CDR2 FYNNEI. V trimming: 6 bases; J trimming: 0 bases; junction bases outside the gene matches: 5. The CDR3 extends over 15 amino acids. CDR3 sequence: CASRGQGSANYGYTF. In DNA, the CDR3 is TGTGCCAGCAGGGGACAGGGCTCAGCTAACTATGGCTACACCTTC.

This chain connects TRBV24-1 to TRBJ2-5; 10 nucleotides align to TRBD2. V dropped 3 bases and J dropped 5; count of bases not matched to a gene: 5. Per the germline V gene, CDR1 is KGHDR and CDR2 is SFDVKD. CDR3 length equals 15 residues. CDR3 nucleotide sequence: TGTGCCACCAGTGATCCCCTAGCGGGAGAGGAGACCCAGTACTTC. It translates to CATSDPLAGEETQYF.